This T cell receptor beta chain was recovered during a study of CD8 T cells in ankylosing spondylitis. Study findings and constraints: Disease-linked clones had a CD8+ phenotype and relatively low frequency in peripheral blood.

Germline V CDR1 and CDR2: SQVTM, ANQGSEA. This CDR3 region has 10 residues. Libraries of TCR beta came from quantitative 5'-RACE with molecular barcodes. A single record per CDR3 protein comes from TCRdb applying MiXCR to the 5' RACE reads. Here the sample spans some 130,000 distinct CDR3 sequences, roughly 13% being singletons. With regard to this clonotype: Its matching antigen is unknown. At one of its ends the junction is not consistent with the germline gene, which may arise from a read error.

This sequence originates from a female donor with ankylosing spondylitis or in good health (not recorded which). Source material: blood, either unsorted or a sorted T cell fraction (not recorded which). The chain couples TRBV29-1 to TRBJ2-1; D is unresolved. This CDR3 is CNVEFGEQFF. CDR3 DNA: TGCAACGTTGAGTTTGGTGAGCAGTTCTTC.